The T cell receptor (beta chain) under discussion was sequenced for a study of Ad26.COV2.S vaccination and SARS-CoV-2 variants. The study, taken as a whole, reports: The placebo group had lower spike-specific TCR breadth than the vaccine recipients did. For non-spike TCRs, breadth in vaccine recipients resembled that in placebo recipients.

Produced via immunoSEQ multiplex PCR; TCRdb's table is partial and in-frame only. The sample yields roughly 680,000 clones, 89% seen once. Treatment here: some 20 received Ad26.COV2.S at low or high dose, single or two shots; 5 received placebo; per-sample allocation not given. Sampling was performed 63 days after the first vaccine or placebo injection. The CDR3 extends over 17 amino acids. Looked up from germline, CDR1 is SGHTA and CDR2 is FQGNSA. V shed 0 bases and J 4 bases; nucleotides not matched to a gene: 7. Points on this clone: Its specificity is not known.

The sequences come from peripheral blood, collected in a trial of Ad26.COV2.S vaccine versus placebo. This clonotype was sampled from a person aged 18-65 years who received the Ad26.COV2.S COVID-19 vaccine or a placebo. The chain carries TRBV7-2 and TRBJ2-5; 11 bases align to TRBD2. The CDR3 DNA reads TGTGCCAGCAGCTTAGCTAGTCTAGCGGGAGGACCAGAGACCCAGTACTTC. Protein product: CASSLASLAGGPETQYF.